The clone carrying this T cell receptor (beta chain) was recorded many times. Its antigen is still unknown. The record originates from a study of CD8 T cells in ankylosing spondylitis. Notes on the study in general: Relatively scarce in peripheral blood, disease-linked clones were CD8+.

Quantitative molecular-barcoded 5'-RACE generated the TCR beta libraries. MiXCR was run by TCRdb on the 5' RACE reads, yielding one entry per CDR3 protein. The sample yields around 250,000 distinct CDR3 sequences, over 8.5% seen once. This TCR was recovered from a male donor with ankylosing spondylitis or in good health (not recorded which). Source material: blood, either unsorted or a sorted T cell fraction (not recorded which).

In DNA, the CDR3 is TGCGCCAGCAGCCTCGGGACATCGGGTCGTGAAAAACTGTTTTTT. Amino acid sequence: CASSLGTSGREKLFF. The chain is built from TRBV5-1 and TRBJ1-4; D may be TRBD1 (6 bases). The V gene lost 4 bases and the J gene lost 7 bases, with 17 bases spanning the gap. Germline V gene lookup returns CDR1 SGHRS and CDR2 YFSETQ. CDR3 size: 15 residues.